This T cell receptor (beta chain) came from a study of cytotoxic CD8 clonotypes in ibrutinib-treated CLL. Points from the study as a whole: At progression, clonality fell back toward baseline after rising at ibrutinib response. Circulating CD8+ T-cell counts were tracked by baseline clonality, which exceeded that of age-matched healthy donors.

As regards this clone: Its matching antigen is unknown.

The intended depth for sequencing was 1 in 200,000 to 1 in 1 million T cells. Sequencing used immunoSEQ multiplex PCR; TCRdb keeps in-frame clones, though not all of them. Of approximately 57,000 clones listed, approximately 52% are singletons. Trimming removed 3 bases from V and 0 bases from J, with 5 bases in between. Germline V gene sequence: CDR1 SGHVS, CDR2 FQNEAQ. The CDR3 loop spans 13 amino acids. Investigators sourced around 2 micrograms of genomic DNA from cryopreserved PBMCs for TCR beta libraries. This receptor was identified in a human donor with chronic lymphocytic leukemia. The chain carries TRBV7-8 and TRBJ1-2; unclear D gene. The source was PBMCs, collected after 24 months of ibrutinib treatment. This chain's CDR3 is CASSFGTNYGYTF. The DNA for the CDR3 is TGTGCCAGCAGCTTTGGGACTAACTATGGCTACACCTTC.